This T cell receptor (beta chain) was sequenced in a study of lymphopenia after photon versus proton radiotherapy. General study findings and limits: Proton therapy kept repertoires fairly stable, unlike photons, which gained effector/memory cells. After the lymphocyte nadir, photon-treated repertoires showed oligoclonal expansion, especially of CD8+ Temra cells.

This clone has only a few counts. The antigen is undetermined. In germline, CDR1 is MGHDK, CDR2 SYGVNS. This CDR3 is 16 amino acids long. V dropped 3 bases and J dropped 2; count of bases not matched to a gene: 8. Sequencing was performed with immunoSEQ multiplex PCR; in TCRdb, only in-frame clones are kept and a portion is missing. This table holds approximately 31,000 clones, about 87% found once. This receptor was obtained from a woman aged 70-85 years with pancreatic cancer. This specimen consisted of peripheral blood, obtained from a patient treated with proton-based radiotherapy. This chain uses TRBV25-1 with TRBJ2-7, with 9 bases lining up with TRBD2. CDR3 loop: CASSDPGGRAPYEQYF. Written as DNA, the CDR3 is TGTGCCAGCAGTGATCCCGGCGGGAGGGCCCCCTACGAGCAGTACTTC.